This T cell receptor beta chain was sequenced for a study of blood T cells in healthy people across ages. A sample-barcoded 5' primer and a J-beta primer mix were used in a second PCR of roughly 7 to 11 cycles. TCRdb re-derived calls from the 5' RACE reads in MiXCR, one entry per CDR3 protein. The table shows over a million distinct CDR3 sequences, with roughly 60% occurring only once. Germline V gene sequence: CDR1 SGHTA, CDR2 FQGNSA. The CDR3 length is 12 residues. Trimming left V 7 bases short and J 1 base short, with 7 bases between. Regarding this clonotype: This CDR3 fails to terminate in the conserved phenylalanine or tryptophan, so it likely reflects a read error.

The receptor was derived from a man between 18 and 35 years old in good health. V is TRBV7-2 and J is TRBJ1-1, with a possible D match to TRBD1 (5 bases). Material for sequencing was blood. CDR3 DNA: TGTGCCAGCAAGCAGGGGAACACTGAAGCTTTCTAT. Amino acids: CASKQGNTEAFY.